This TCR beta chain stems from a study of blood T cell repertoires in COVID-19. Study-level background: COVID-19 samples from acute and convalescent phases originated in the United States, Italy and Spain. Nucleic acid was either cDNA or gDNA, and it came from T cells, B-cell-depleted T cells, or PBMCs.

Original handling: Reference gene primer amplification in the assay estimated nucleated cell counts. This table comes from immunoSEQ multiplex PCR, and its TCRdb copy is limited to in-frame clones, with some not included. From that table come the V and J calls and clone size; the DNA was used to work out D and trimming. The data hold around 75,000 clones, with 88% observed a single time. This CDR3 has 15 amino acids. Trimming left V 1 base short and J 4 bases short, with 10 bases between. Germline CDR1 SEHNR, CDR2 FQNEAQ (reference sequence). The rearrangement uses TRBV7-9 and TRBJ1-4, with a weak D call TRBD1 (5 bases). This clonotype was sampled from a human donor in a cohort sampled during active COVID-19. The material sequenced was peripheral blood. The CDR3 nucleotides are TGTGCCAGCAGCTTAGAACCGGGACTTAATGAAAAACTGTTTTTT. Translating it yields CASSLEPGLNEKLFF.